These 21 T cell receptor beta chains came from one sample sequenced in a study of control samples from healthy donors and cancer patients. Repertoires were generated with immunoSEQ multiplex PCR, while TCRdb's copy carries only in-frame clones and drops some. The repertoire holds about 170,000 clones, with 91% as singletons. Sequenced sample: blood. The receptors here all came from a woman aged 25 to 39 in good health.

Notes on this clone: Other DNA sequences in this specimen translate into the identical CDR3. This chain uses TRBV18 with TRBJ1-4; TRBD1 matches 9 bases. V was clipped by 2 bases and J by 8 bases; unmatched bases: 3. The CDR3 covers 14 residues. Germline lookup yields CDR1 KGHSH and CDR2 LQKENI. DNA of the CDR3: TGTGCCAGCTCACCAGGGACAGGGAACGAAAAACTGTTTTTT. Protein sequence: CASSPGTGNEKLFF.

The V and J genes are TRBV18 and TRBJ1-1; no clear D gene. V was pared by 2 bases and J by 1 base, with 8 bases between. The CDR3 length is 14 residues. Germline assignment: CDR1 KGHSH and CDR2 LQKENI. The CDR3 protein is CASSPSVGNTEAFF. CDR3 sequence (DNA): TGTGCCAGCTCACCATCGGTGGGGAACACTGAAGCTTTCTTT.

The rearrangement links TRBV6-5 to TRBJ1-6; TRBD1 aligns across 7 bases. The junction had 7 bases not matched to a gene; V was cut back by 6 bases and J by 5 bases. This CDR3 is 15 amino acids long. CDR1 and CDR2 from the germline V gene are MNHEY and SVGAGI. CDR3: CASSLGQAHNSPLHF. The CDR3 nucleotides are TGTGCCAGCAGCCTCGGACAGGCGCATAATTCACCCCTCCACTTT.

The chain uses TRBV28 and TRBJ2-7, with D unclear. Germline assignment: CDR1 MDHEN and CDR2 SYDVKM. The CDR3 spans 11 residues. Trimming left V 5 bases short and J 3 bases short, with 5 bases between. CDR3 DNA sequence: TGTGCCAGCAGTCGGAACTACGAGCAGTACTTC. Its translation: CASSRNYEQYF.

In DNA, the CDR3 is TGTGCCAGCAGAAAGGGACAGGGGGCTAGAGGCTACACCTTC. Amino acid sequence: CASRKGQGARGYTF. V gene TRBV6-5 combines with J gene TRBJ1-2, with 12 bases identical to TRBD1. The CDR3 consists of 14 residues. Losses at the gene ends were 6 bases for V and 8 bases for J; bases not matched to a gene: 7. Germline CDR1 reads MNHEY; CDR2 reads SVGAGI.

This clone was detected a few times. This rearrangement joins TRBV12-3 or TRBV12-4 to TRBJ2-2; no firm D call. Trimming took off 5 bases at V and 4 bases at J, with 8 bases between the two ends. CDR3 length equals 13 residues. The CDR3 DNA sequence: TGTGCCAGCAGTCGACACACCACCGGGGAGCTGTTTTTT. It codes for CASSRHTTGELFF.

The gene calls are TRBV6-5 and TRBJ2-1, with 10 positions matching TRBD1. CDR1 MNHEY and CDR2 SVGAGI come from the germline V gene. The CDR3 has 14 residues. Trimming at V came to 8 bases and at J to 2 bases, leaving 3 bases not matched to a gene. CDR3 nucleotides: TGTGCCAGCGGGGACAGGGGTACCTACAATGAGCAGTTCTTC. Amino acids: CASGDRGTYNEQFF.

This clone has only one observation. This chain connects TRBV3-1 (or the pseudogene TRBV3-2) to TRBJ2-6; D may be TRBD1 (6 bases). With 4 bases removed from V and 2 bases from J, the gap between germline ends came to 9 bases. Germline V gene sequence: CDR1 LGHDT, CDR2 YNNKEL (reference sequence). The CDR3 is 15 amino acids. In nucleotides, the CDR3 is TGTGCCAGCAGCCCCGCAGGGGCTGGGGCCAACGTCCTGACTTTC. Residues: CASSPAGAGANVLTF.

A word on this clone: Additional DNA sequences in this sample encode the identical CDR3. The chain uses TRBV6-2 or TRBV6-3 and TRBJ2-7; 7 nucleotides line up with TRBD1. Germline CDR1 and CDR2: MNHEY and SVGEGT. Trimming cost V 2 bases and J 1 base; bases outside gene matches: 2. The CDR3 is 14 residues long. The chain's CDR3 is CASSYETGSYEQYF. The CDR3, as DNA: TGTGCCAGCAGTTACGAGACAGGGTCCTACGAGCAGTACTTC.

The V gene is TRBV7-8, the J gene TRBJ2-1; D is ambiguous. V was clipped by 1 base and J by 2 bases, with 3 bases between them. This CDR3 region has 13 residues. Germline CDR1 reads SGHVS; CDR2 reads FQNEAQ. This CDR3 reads CASSLGAYNEQFF. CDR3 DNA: TGTGCCAGCAGCTTAGGGGCCTACAATGAGCAGTTCTTC.

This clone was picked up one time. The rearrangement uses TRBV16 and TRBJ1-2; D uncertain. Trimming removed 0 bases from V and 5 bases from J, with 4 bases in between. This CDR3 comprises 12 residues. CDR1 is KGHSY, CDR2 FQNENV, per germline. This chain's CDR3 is CASSQSPYGYTF. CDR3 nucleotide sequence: TGTGCCAGCAGCCAATCCCCTTATGGCTACACCTTC.

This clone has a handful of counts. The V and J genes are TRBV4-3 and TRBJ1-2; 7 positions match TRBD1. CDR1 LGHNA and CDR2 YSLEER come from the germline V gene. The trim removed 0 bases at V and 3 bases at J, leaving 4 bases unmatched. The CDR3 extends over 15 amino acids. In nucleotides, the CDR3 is TGCGCCAGCAGCCAAGATCCAGGGGGAGACTATGGCTACACCTTC. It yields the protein CASSQDPGGDYGYTF.

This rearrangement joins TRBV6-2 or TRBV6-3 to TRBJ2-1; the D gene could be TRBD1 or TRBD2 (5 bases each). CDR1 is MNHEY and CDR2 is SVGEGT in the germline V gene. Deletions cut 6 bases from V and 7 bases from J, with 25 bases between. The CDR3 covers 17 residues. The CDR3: CASSQSSLGAGRNEQFF. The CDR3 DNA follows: TGTGCCAGCAGCCAATCCTCACTAGGGGCTGGACGTAATGAGCAGTTCTTC.

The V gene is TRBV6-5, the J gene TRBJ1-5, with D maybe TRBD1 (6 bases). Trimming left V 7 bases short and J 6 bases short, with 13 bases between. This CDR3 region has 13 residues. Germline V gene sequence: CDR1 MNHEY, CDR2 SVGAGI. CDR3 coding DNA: TGTGCCAGCACCTCAGGGGAATCTCAGCCCCAGCATTTT. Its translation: CASTSGESQPQHF.

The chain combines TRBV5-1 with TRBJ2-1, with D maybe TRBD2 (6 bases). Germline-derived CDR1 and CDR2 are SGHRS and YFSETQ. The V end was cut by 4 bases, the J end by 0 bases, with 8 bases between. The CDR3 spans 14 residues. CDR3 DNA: TGCGCCAGCAGCGGGGGGAGCTCCTACAATGAGCAGTTCTTC. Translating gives CASSGGSSYNEQFF. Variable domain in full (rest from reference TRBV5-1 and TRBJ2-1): KAGVTQTPRYLIKTRGQQVTLSCSPISGHRSVSWYQQTPGQGLQFLFEYFSETQRNKGNFPGRFSGRQFSNSRSEMNVSTLELGDSALYLCASSGGSSYNEQFFGPGTRLTVL.

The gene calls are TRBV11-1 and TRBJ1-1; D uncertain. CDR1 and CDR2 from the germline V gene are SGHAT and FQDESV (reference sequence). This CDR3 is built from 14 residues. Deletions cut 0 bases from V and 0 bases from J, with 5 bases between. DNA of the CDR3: TGTGCCAGCAGCTTAGCGCGGGTGAACACTGAAGCTTTCTTT. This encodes CASSLARVNTEAFF.

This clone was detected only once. Here the CDR3 DNA reads TGTGCCAGTAGTGGGGTAGCGGGAGGGCCGGGAAGGGAGACCCAGTACTTC. It yields the protein CASSGVAGGPGRETQYF. This chain uses TRBV19 with TRBJ2-5; 11 bases line up with TRBD2. The CDR3 runs to 17 residues. The germline gives CDR1 LNHDA, CDR2 SQIVND (reference sequence). J gave up 5 bases and V 5 bases, and 13 bases lay outside the gene matches.

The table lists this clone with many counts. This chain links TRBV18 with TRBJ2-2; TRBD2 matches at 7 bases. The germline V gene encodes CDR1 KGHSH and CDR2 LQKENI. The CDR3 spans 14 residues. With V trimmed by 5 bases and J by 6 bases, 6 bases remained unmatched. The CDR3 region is CASSGTIRSGELFF. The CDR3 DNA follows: TGTGCCAGCTCAGGGACTATCAGGTCCGGGGAGCTGTTTTTT.

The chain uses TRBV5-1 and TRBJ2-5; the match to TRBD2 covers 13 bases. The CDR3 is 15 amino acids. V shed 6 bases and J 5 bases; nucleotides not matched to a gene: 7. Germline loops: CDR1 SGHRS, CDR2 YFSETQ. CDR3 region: CASTPGTSGVETQYF. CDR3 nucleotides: TGCGCCAGCACCCCCGGGACTAGCGGGGTGGAGACCCAGTACTTC.

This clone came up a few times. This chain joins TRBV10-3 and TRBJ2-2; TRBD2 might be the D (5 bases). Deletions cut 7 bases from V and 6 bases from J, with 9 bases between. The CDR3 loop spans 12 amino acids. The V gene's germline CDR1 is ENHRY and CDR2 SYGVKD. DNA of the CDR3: TGTGCCATCAAGACGGGGTCCGGGGAGCTGTTTTTT. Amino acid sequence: CAIKTGSGELFF.

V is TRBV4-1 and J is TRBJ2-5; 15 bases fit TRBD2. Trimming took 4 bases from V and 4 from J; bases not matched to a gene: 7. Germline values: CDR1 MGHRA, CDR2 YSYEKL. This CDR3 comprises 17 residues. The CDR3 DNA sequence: TGCGCCAGCAGCCCGCGGACTAGCGGGGGGGCGGTAGAGACCCAGTACTTC. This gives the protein CASSPRTSGGAVETQYF.